This passage covers 18 T cell receptor beta chains from one sample sequenced in a study of blood T cell repertoires in COVID-19. Profiling relied on immunoSEQ multiplex PCR, and the TCRdb table lists in-frame clones only, not all of them. The repertoire has fewer than 20,000 clones, roughly 91% of them found once; the top ten carry more than 5.5%. The sequenced sample consisted of peripheral blood. The origin of the receptors is a human donor in a cohort sampled during active COVID-19.

The rearrangement uses TRBV29-1 and TRBJ2-3; D is perhaps TRBD2 (5 bases). Germline CDR1 SQVTM, CDR2 ANQGSEA. V was clipped by 7 bases and J by 1 base, with 15 bases between them. This CDR3 has 14 amino acids. The CDR3 here is CSGTLAGGTDTQYF. CDR3 DNA sequence: TGCAGCGGGACCCTAGCCGGCGGCACAGATACGCAGTATTTT.

The J gene is TRBJ2-2, the V gene TRBV7-2, with TRBD2 matching 8 bases. Germline V gives CDR1 SGHTA, CDR2 FQGNSA. The junction had 16 bases not matched to a gene; V was cut back by 7 bases and J by 6 bases. The CDR3 sequence is 17 residues long. Here the CDR3 reads CASNPGLVEVGAGELFF. Written as DNA, the CDR3 is TGTGCCAGCAACCCGGGACTAGTGGAAGTCGGCGCCGGGGAGCTGTTTTTT. The variable domain in full, with the rest retrieved from reference TRBV7-2 and TRBJ2-2, is GAGVSQSPSNKVTEKGKDVELRCDPISGHTALYWYRQSLGQGLEFLIYFQGNSAPDKSGLPSDRFSAERTGGSVSTLTIQRTQQEDSAVYLCASNPGLVEVGAGELFFGEGSRLTVL.

This clone came up a few times. V and J are TRBV7-9 and TRBJ2-7; D is perhaps TRBD2 (6 bases). This CDR3 contains 15 residues. CDR1 and CDR2 (germline): SEHNR, FQNEAQ (reference sequence). Trimming took 5 bases from V and 0 from J, leaving 14 bases between them. Here the CDR3 reads CASSENSGSSYEQYF. The DNA of the CDR3 is TGTGCCAGCAGCGAAAACTCCGGGAGCTCCTACGAGCAGTACTTC.

The J gene is TRBJ1-5, the V gene TRBV19, with D possibly being TRBD1 (6 bases). The germline V and J ends were trimmed by 10 bases and 0 bases, with 16 bases remaining between them. The CDR3 is 15 amino acids. CDR1 is LNHDA and CDR2 is SQIVND in the germline V gene (reference sequence). CDR3 coding DNA: TGTGCCACTTCAACGGACAGAACTAGCAATCAGCCCCAGCATTTT. Its translation: CATSTDRTSNQPQHF.

The chain joins TRBV19 to TRBJ1-6, with D possibly being TRBD1 (6 bases). Germline V lookup: CDR1 LNHDA, CDR2 SQIVND (reference sequence). The CDR3 sequence is 14 residues long. V shed 7 bases and J shed 7 bases, with 14 bases lying between them. As DNA, the CDR3 is TGTGCCAGTACCGGACAGACGATCAATTCACCCCTCCACTTT. This translates into CASTGQTINSPLHF.

The chain has TRBV10-3 and TRBJ1-3; D remains unclear. This CDR3 is 13 amino acids long. V was cut by 8 bases and J by 0 bases, with 8 bases left in between. Germline CDR1 is ENHRY and CDR2 is SYGVKD. The CDR3 region has the DNA TGTGCCATCCGCGATAGCTCTGGAAACACCATATATTTT. Its protein product is CAIRDSSGNTIYF.

V is TRBV19 and J is TRBJ2-2, with 7 positions matching TRBD1. CDR3 size: 15 residues. V shed 8 bases, J shed 4 bases, and the junction held 10 bases outside the gene matches. Germline V gene data show CDR1 as LNHDA and CDR2 as SQIVND (reference sequence). The CDR3 protein is CASLSWGQTTGELFF. CDR3 DNA sequence: TGTGCCAGTCTTTCGTGGGGACAGACCACCGGGGAGCTGTTTTTT.

The V call is TRBV2, the J call TRBJ2-2, with 7 bases matching TRBD2. Germline CDR1 SNHLY, CDR2 FYNNEI. V shed 4 bases, J shed 5 bases, and the junction held 4 bases outside the gene matches. The CDR3 loop spans 14 amino acids. CDR3 region: CASSAEGGTGELFF. The CDR3 coding sequence is TGTGCCAGCAGTGCCGAGGGAGGGACCGGGGAGCTGTTTTTT.

The rearrangement links TRBV7-9 to TRBJ1-1; D gene ambiguous. The CDR3 covers 14 residues. In germline, CDR1 is SEHNR, CDR2 FQNEAQ (reference sequence). The V and J ends lost 2 bases and 0 bases respectively, with 7 bases between them. The CDR3 here is CASSLSRMNTEAFF. The CDR3 coding sequence is TGTGCCAGCAGCTTAAGTAGAATGAACACTGAAGCTTTCTTT.

The chain joins TRBV5-1 to TRBJ2-3, with TRBD2 identical over 9 bases. Germline V gene data show CDR1 as SGHRS and CDR2 as YFSETQ. The CDR3 extends over 14 amino acids. The J segment lost 4 bases and the V segment lost 6 bases, leaving 6 bases of the junction unmatched. CDR3 sequence (DNA): TGCGCCAGCACTAGCGGGATCCCCCCAGATACGCAGTATTTT. Protein: CASTSGIPPDTQYF.

J is TRBJ2-1 and V is TRBV29-1; 10 bases map to TRBD1. Trimming took 5 bases from V and 4 from J; bases not matched to a gene: 5. The CDR3 sequence is 14 residues long. Germline-derived CDR1 and CDR2 are SQVTM and ANQGSEA. CDR3 bases: TGCAGCGTTCCGGGACAGGGGATTTACAATGAGCAGTTCTTC. Protein product: CSVPGQGIYNEQFF.

This chain uses TRBV5-6 with TRBJ2-5, with TRBD1 identical over 10 bases. The CDR3 consists of 19 residues. V shed 4 bases, J shed 5 bases, and the junction held 20 bases outside the gene matches. Germline V lookup: CDR1 SGHDT, CDR2 YYEEEE. The DNA of the CDR3 is TGTGCCAGCAGCCCAACACCGGGACAGGGGCGACTATATTGGGAGACCCAGTACTTC. Its translation is CASSPTPGQGRLYWETQYF.

Only one count was recorded for this clone. The J gene is TRBJ2-1, the V gene TRBV4-1; 9 bases are shared with TRBD2. V lost 4 bases, J lost 5 bases, and 3 bases stayed unmatched. The CDR3 covers 14 residues. The germline CDR1 and CDR2 sequences are MGHRA and YSYEKL. CDR3 amino acids: CASSPGLAHNEQFF. The CDR3 DNA reads TGCGCCAGCAGCCCCGGACTAGCGCACAATGAGCAGTTCTTC.

The chain has TRBV5-1 and TRBJ2-7, with D hard to call. The CDR3 sequence is 12 residues long. Deletions cut 0 bases from V and 3 bases from J, with 4 bases between. CDR1 is SGHRS, CDR2 YFSETQ, per germline. Here the CDR3 reads CASSLGGYEQYF. The CDR3 nucleotides are TGCGCCAGCAGCTTGGGAGGCTACGAGCAGTACTTC. The full variable domain, in which reference TRBV5-1 and TRBJ2-7 provide the parts outside the CDR3, is KAGVTQTPRYLIKTRGQQVTLSCSPISGHRSVSWYQQTPGQGLQFLFEYFSETQRNKGNFPGRFSGRQFSNSRSEMNVSTLELGDSALYLCASSLGGYEQYFGPGTRLTVT.

The chain recombines TRBV19 with TRBJ1-5; TRBD1 matches 8 bases. The V segment lost 7 bases and the J segment 0 bases; nucleotides outside the gene matches: 14. Per the germline V gene, CDR1 is LNHDA and CDR2 is SQIVND (reference sequence). The CDR3 loop spans 18 amino acids. Written as DNA, the CDR3 is TGTGCCAGTACCCCGTCAGACAGGGGTCCACTTAGCAATCAGCCCCAGCATTTT. Its translation: CASTPSDRGPLSNQPQHF.

A few counts support this clone. The chain recombines TRBV6-1 with TRBJ1-2; D may be TRBD1 (5 bases). Germline CDR1 and CDR2: MNHNS and SASEGT. Trimming cost V 2 bases and J 2 bases, with 6 bases left between them. This CDR3 contains 13 residues. The CDR3 DNA reads as TGTGCCAGCAGTGAAAGGGGCAACTATGGCTACACCTTC. It specifies CASSERGNYGYTF.

This chain uses TRBV7-2 with TRBJ2-1; 11 nucleotides match TRBD2. Germline V gene data show CDR1 as SGHTA and CDR2 as FQGNSA. CDR3 length: 17 amino acids. V was pared by 5 bases and J by 2 bases, with 8 bases of the junction left unmatched. The CDR3 reads CASSPLAGVITYNEQFF. The CDR3, as DNA: TGTGCCAGCAGCCCACTAGCGGGGGTGATTACCTACAATGAGCAGTTCTTC.

V gene TRBV12-3 or TRBV12-4 combines with J gene TRBJ2-5, with 7 bases identical to TRBD2. The CDR3 runs to 13 residues. The J segment lost 2 bases and the V segment lost 3 bases, leaving 0 bases of the junction unmatched. The CDR3 sequence is CASSLGGQETQYF. The CDR3 DNA reads TGTGCCAGCAGTTTGGGGGGGCAAGAGACCCAGTACTTC.